The 14 T cell receptor beta chains below all came from one sample that was sequenced in a study of vaccination and CD4 T cells after COVID-19. Oncomine TCR Beta short-read sequencing was applied to DNA from cultured CD4+ T cells. Using its own MiXCR run on the PCR reads, TCRdb lists one record per CDR3 protein. The sample contains about 25,000 distinct CDR3 sequences, more than 40% of which appear only once. Their antigens are not known. Treatment meaning: approximately 10-day PBMC culture with coronavirus spike peptide pools or control peptides (ViraFEST assay). Sequencing was done on a sample of CD4+ T cells from blood, cultured in vitro. Receptors were obtained from a human donor who had recovered from COVID-19.

The V call is TRBV24-1, the J call TRBJ2-1; D ambiguous. Trimming left V 4 bases short and J 0 bases short, with 12 bases between. The CDR3 covers 16 residues. Germline V CDR1 and CDR2: KGHDR, SFDVKD. This chain's CDR3 is CATSDQTRPSYNEQFF. The CDR3, as DNA: TGTGCCACCAGTGACCAGACACGCCCCTCCTACAATGAGCAGTTCTTC.

V usage is TRBV2 and J usage is TRBJ2-1; D may be TRBD1 (6 bases). This CDR3 has 15 residues. V lost 7 bases to trimming and J lost 0 bases, with 13 bases between them. Germline V CDR1 and CDR2: SNHLY, FYNNEI. In DNA, the CDR3 is TGTGCCAGCACCCTTGGGGACACCTCCTACAATGAGCAGTTCTTC. Its protein is CASTLGDTSYNEQFF.

J is TRBJ1-4 and V is TRBV12-3 or TRBV12-4, with D possibly matching TRBD1 (5 bases). CDR3 length: 14 residues. V was shortened by 3 bases and J by 8 bases, with 13 bases between the two germline ends. The CDR3 sequence is CASSLAGRGEKLFF. In DNA, the CDR3 is TGTGCCAGCAGTTTGGCAGGCCGGGGGGAAAAACTGTTTTTT.

The V gene is TRBV20-1, the J gene TRBJ1-2; D unresolved. CDR1 and CDR2 from the germline V gene are DFQATT and SNEGSKA (reference sequence). The V and J ends lost 1 base and 7 bases respectively, with 10 bases between them. This CDR3 has 12 amino acids. CDR3 residues: CSARAWGFGYTF. DNA of the CDR3: TGCAGTGCTAGAGCTTGGGGTTTTGGCTACACCTTC.

This chain links TRBV6-2 or TRBV6-3 with TRBJ2-1; D might be TRBD1 (7 bases). Trimming stripped 2 bases from V and 6 bases from J, with 23 bases between. Germline V lookup: CDR1 MNHEY, CDR2 SVGEGT. The CDR3 runs 18 residues. This CDR3 is CASSYGIHGSQGGNEQFF. CDR3 nucleotides: TGTGCCAGCAGTTACGGGATTCACGGGAGCCAGGGGGGCAATGAGCAGTTCTTC.

V and J are TRBV19 and TRBJ1-2; D might be TRBD1 (6 bases). Germline lookup yields CDR1 LNHDA and CDR2 SQIVND (reference sequence). This CDR3 has 14 residues. V was trimmed by 0 bases and J by 7 bases, leaving 12 bases between them. As DNA, the CDR3 is TGTGCCAGTAGTATAGAGCAGGGGATCTCTGGCTACACCTTC. Encoded protein: CASSIEQGISGYTF.

The chain recombines TRBV28 with TRBJ2-5; TRBD1 matches 12 bases. CDR1 is MDHEN, CDR2 SYDVKM, per germline. V lost 3 bases and J lost 4; bases outside the gene matches: 12. The CDR3 runs 18 residues. CDR3 nucleotide sequence: TGTGCCAGCAGTTTCAGTCGTCCGGGACAGGGGGCCCGAGAGACCCAGTACTTC. Translating gives CASSFSRPGQGARETQYF.

The chain recombines TRBV6-1 with TRBJ2-7, with D perhaps TRBD1 (5 bases). Trimming shortened V by 3 bases and J by 4 bases, and 7 bases separated the two germline ends. Germline lookup yields CDR1 MNHNS and CDR2 SASEGT. The CDR3 runs 12 residues. The CDR3 coding sequence is TGTGCCAGCAGTGACCAGGGATACGAGCAGTACTTC. This encodes CASSDQGYEQYF.

This clonotype showed up just a few times. V usage is TRBV7-2 and J usage is TRBJ1-1; no definite D call. The germline V gene encodes CDR1 SGHTA and CDR2 FQGNSA. Trimming removed 3 bases at V and 4 bases at J, with 9 bases between. This CDR3 region has 13 residues. CDR3 in DNA: TGTGCCAGCAGCTTGGGAGGGCGCACTGAAGCTTTCTTT. Its translation: CASSLGGRTEAFF.

This chain links TRBV14 with TRBJ2-7, with 8 bases identical to TRBD2. The J segment lost 2 bases and the V segment lost 3 bases, leaving 9 bases of the junction unmatched. CDR3 length equals 16 residues. Germline V lookup: CDR1 SGHDN, CDR2 FVKESK. The CDR3 region has the DNA TGTGCCAGCAGCCATGGTCGACTAGCGAGAACCTACGAGCAGTACTTC. It translates to CASSHGRLARTYEQYF.

In this sample, this clonotype turned up a few times. The V gene is TRBV6-5, the J gene TRBJ1-2; D remains ambiguous. Between the trimmed V and J ends, which lost 0 bases and 0 bases, there was a span of 8 bases. This CDR3 region has 15 residues. The germline V gene has CDR1 MNHEY and CDR2 SVGAGI. The CDR3 protein is CASSYSGDANYGYTF. The CDR3 DNA follows: TGTGCCAGCAGTTACTCGGGAGACGCTAACTATGGCTACACCTTC.

This rearrangement joins TRBV6-1 to TRBJ2-7; D unresolved. The CDR3 runs 14 residues. The V end lost 6 bases, the J end lost 1 base, and 13 bases lay between the germline ends. Looked up from germline, CDR1 is MNHNS and CDR2 is SASEGT. CDR3 sequence reads: CASRPSGASYEQYF. For the CDR3, the DNA is TGTGCCAGCAGACCATCTGGCGCATCCTACGAGCAGTACTTC.

The chain employs TRBV7-3 and TRBJ2-3; no firm D call. The V gene lost 6 bases and the J gene lost 0 bases, with 10 bases spanning the gap. This CDR3 has 14 residues. CDR1 and CDR2 from the germline V gene are SGHTA and FQGTGA. CDR3 bases: TGTGCCAGCAGTTTACAATCTAGCACAGATACGCAGTATTTT. It translates to CASSLQSSTDTQYF.

This chain uses TRBV9 with TRBJ1-5; D is possibly TRBD1 (6 bases). In germline, CDR1 is SGDLS, CDR2 YYNGEE. V was trimmed by 2 bases and J by 2 bases, leaving 11 bases between them. The CDR3 extends over 15 amino acids. The CDR3 bases are TGTGCCAGCAGCGTGGGAGCAGGGGGCAATCAGCCCCAGCATTTT. Its protein product is CASSVGAGGNQPQHF.